These T cell receptor beta chains were read from a single sample in a study of OX40 agonist ivuxolimab in advanced cancers. Repertoires were generated with immunoSEQ multiplex PCR, while TCRdb's copy carries only in-frame clones and drops some. Of over 25,000 clones listed, roughly 91% were seen once; the top ten hold about 9.4%. Sequences were derived from CD4+ or CD8+ T cells sorted from blood, sampled in a trial of the OX40 agonist ivuxolimab. These receptors came from an adult with an advanced solid tumor such as melanoma, head and neck, liver or kidney cancer. CDR3s include the opening cysteine and the closing phenylalanine or tryptophan. The D gene is left open where the match is weak. Not every row has a clone size; where given, it reads once, few, many or a size class.

cdr3_aa	cdr3_nt	j_call	clone_size	d_call	v_call
CASSYLAGVSEQYF	TGTGCCAGCAGTTATCTAGCGGGAGTTTCCGAGCAGTACTTC	TRBJ2-7	-	TRBD2	TRBV6-1
CASSLEDTGELFF	TGCGCCAGCAGCTTGGAGGACACCGGGGAGCTGTTTTTT	TRBJ2-2	-	-	TRBV5-1
CASSVRSPREQYF	TGTGCCAGTAGTGTCAGGTCTCCACGGGAGCAGTACTTC	TRBJ2-7	-	-	TRBV19
CASSPGFRTEAFF	TGTGCCAGCAGCCCAGGGTTTAGGACTGAAGCTTTCTTT	TRBJ1-1	-	-	TRBV7-6
CASIRDSLNYGYTF	TGTGCCAGCATCCGGGACAGTCTTAACTATGGCTACACCTTC	TRBJ1-2	-	TRBD1	TRBV6-1
CASSDPLYGYTF	TGTGCCAGCAGTGATCCCCTCTATGGCTACACCTTC	TRBJ1-2	-	-	TRBV2
CASSSGGSQPQHF	TGTGCCAGCAGTTCTGGGGGCAGTCAGCCCCAGCATTTT	TRBJ1-5	-	-	TRBV27
CASSYSSVGNQPQHF	TGTGCCAGCAGTTACTCTTCTGTCGGAAACCAGCCCCAGCATTTT	TRBJ1-5	-	-	TRBV6-5
CASSESYRGPLQGYTF	TGTGCCAGCTCAGAAAGTTACAGGGGACCCCTCCAGGGCTACACCTTC	TRBJ1-2	-	TRBD1	TRBV18
CASIPSGGSIYEQYF	TGTGCCAGCATCCCGAGCGGGGGCTCCATCTACGAGCAGTACTTC	TRBJ2-7	-	TRBD2	TRBV6-5
CASSLVQGAQWDEAFF	TGTGCCAGCAGCTTAGTCCAGGGGGCCCAGTGGGATGAAGCTTTCTTT	TRBJ1-1	-	TRBD1	TRBV11-2
CSVTGRQGNLGYTF	TGCAGCGTCACCGGGAGGCAGGGGAATTTGGGCTACACCTTC	TRBJ1-2	-	-	TRBV29-1
CASGLRDSDRYGYTF	TGTGCTAGTGGTTTGAGGGACAGTGATCGGTATGGCTACACCTTC	TRBJ1-2	-	TRBD1	TRBV12-5
CASSQTSGQGFGDTQYF	TGCGCCAGCAGCCAAACCTCGGGACAGGGCTTTGGAGATACGCAGTATTTT	TRBJ2-3	once	TRBD1	TRBV4-1
CASSIDPRGPNYGYTF	TGTGCCAGTAGTATTGACCCAAGGGGTCCTAACTATGGCTACACCTTC	TRBJ1-2	-	-	TRBV19
CASRPARESNQPQHF	TGTGCCAGCAGGCCCGCCAGGGAAAGCAATCAGCCCCAGCATTTT	TRBJ1-5	few	-	TRBV28
CASSRNRDTAYNEQFF	TGCGCCAGCAGCCGGAACAGGGATACGGCCTACAATGAGCAGTTCTTC	TRBJ2-1	-	-	TRBV4-3
CASSLGATSGRAHEQYF	TGTGCCAGCAGCTTAGGGGCGACTAGCGGGAGGGCCCACGAGCAGTACTTC	TRBJ2-7	-	TRBD2	TRBV7-9
CASSRPGASTPYEQYF	TGTGCCAGCAGCCGACCAGGGGCGAGTACCCCCTACGAGCAGTACTTC	TRBJ2-7	once	-	TRBV5-4
CASSLLGTNTEAFF	TGTGCCAGCAGTTTACTCGGAACGAACACTGAAGCTTTCTTT	TRBJ1-1	-	-	TRBV27
CATATAMNTEAFF	TGTGCCACTGCCACGGCCATGAACACTGAAGCTTTCTTT	TRBJ1-1	-	-	TRBV7-9
CASSSTGGYQPQHF	TGTGCCAGCAGTTCGACAGGGGGATATCAGCCCCAGCATTTT	TRBJ1-5	-	TRBD1	TRBV6-5
CASSIVGGYHEAFF	TGTGCCAGTAGTATAGTTGGGGGGTATCATGAAGCTTTCTTT	TRBJ1-1	-	-	TRBV19
CASSVSGSGFNEQFF	TGTGCCAGCAGTGTTAGCGGGAGTGGTTTCAATGAGCAGTTCTTC	TRBJ2-1	-	TRBD2	TRBV7-2
CASSWRSYEQYF	TGTGCCAGCAGTTGGCGGTCCTACGAGCAGTACTTC	TRBJ2-7	-	-	TRBV6-1
CSVTSPEGRQGRNTDTQYF	TGCAGCGTTACATCTCCAGAGGGGCGCCAGGGGCGTAACACAGATACGCAGTATTTT	TRBJ2-3	-	-	TRBV29-1
CASSTEQGGTNEKLFF	TGTGCCAGCTCAACCGAGCAGGGAGGAACTAATGAAAAACTGTTTTTT	TRBJ1-4	-	-	TRBV18
CSVVCQGASYNEQFF	TGCAGCGTTGTTTGCCAGGGGGCCTCCTACAATGAGCAGTTCTTC	TRBJ2-1	-	TRBD1	TRBV29-1
CASTLLAGGSYNEQFF	TGTGCCAGTACCTTACTAGCGGGTGGCTCCTACAATGAGCAGTTCTTC	TRBJ2-1	-	TRBD2	TRBV19
CASSLTGGNQPQHF	TGTGCCAGCAGCTTGACAGGGGGCAATCAGCCCCAGCATTTT	TRBJ1-5	few	TRBD1	TRBV7-2
CASSLDGQVISYEQYF	TGCGCCAGCAGCTTGGACGGACAGGTTATCTCCTACGAGCAGTACTTC	TRBJ2-7	-	TRBD1	TRBV5-1
CASSFHRKGTGGTQYF	TGCGCCAGCAGCTTCCACAGGAAGGGGACTGGGGGTACGCAGTATTTT	TRBJ2-3	-	-	TRBV5-1
CASSQGTQGYEQYF	TGCGCCAGCAGCCAAGGCACACAGGGTTACGAGCAGTACTTC	TRBJ2-7	-	-	TRBV4-1
CASSLEMTSGQETQYF	TGTGCCAGCAGCTTAGAGATGACTAGCGGGCAAGAGACCCAGTACTTC	TRBJ2-5	-	TRBD2	TRBV7-6
CASSPSAGEQYF	TGTGCCAGCTCACCCTCGGCTGGGGAGCAGTACTTC	TRBJ2-7	-	-	TRBV18
CASSPPGLSDTQYF	TGTGCCAGCAGCCCCCCGGGACTGTCAGATACGCAGTATTTT	TRBJ2-3	once	-	TRBV7-9
CASSQRGQNNEQFF	TGTGCCAGCAGCCAGAGGGGGCAAAACAATGAGCAGTTCTTC	TRBJ2-1	-	TRBD1	TRBV14
CASSFGLLSYEQYF	TGTGCTAGTTCGTTCGGACTCCTCTCCTACGAGCAGTACTTC	TRBJ2-7	-	-	TRBV12-5
CASSQPPSGAEQYF	TGCGCCAGCAGCCAACCACCTTCAGGGGCCGAGCAGTACTTC	TRBJ2-7	-	-	TRBV4-1
CASSQDRASSYEQYF	TGCGCCAGCAGCCAAGATAGGGCCAGCTCCTACGAGCAGTACTTC	TRBJ2-7	-	-	TRBV4-3
CASSLGLGDYTF	TGTGCCAGCAGCTTAGGATTAGGGGACTACACCTTC	TRBJ1-2	few	-	TRBV13
CASSKGRGSYEQYF	TGTGCCAGCAGCAAAGGAAGGGGATCCTACGAGCAGTACTTC	TRBJ2-7	-	-	TRBV21-1
CASSLLAGAGDEQYF	TGTGCCAGCAGCTTACTAGCGGGAGCGGGAGACGAGCAGTACTTC	TRBJ2-7	-	TRBD2	TRBV11-1
CASSRGLADTQYF	TGTGCCAGCAGCCGCGGACTAGCAGATACGCAGTATTTT	TRBJ2-3	-	TRBD2	TRBV6-5
CASSQEAISYNSPLHF	TGCGCCAGCAGCCAAGAGGCGATTAGCTATAATTCACCCCTCCACTTT	TRBJ1-6	few	-	TRBV4-1
CASSQVSSSYEQYF	TGCGCCAGCAGCCAAGTCTCCAGCTCCTACGAGCAGTACTTC	TRBJ2-7	-	-	TRBV4-1
CATSRDRTGGTEQYF	TGTGCCACCAGCAGAGACAGGACAGGGGGTACCGAGCAGTACTTC	TRBJ2-7	-	TRBD1	TRBV15
CASSLAAGEYQETQYF	TGTGCCAGCAGCTTAGCAGCAGGGGAGTACCAAGAGACCCAGTACTTC	TRBJ2-5	-	-	TRBV11-2
CASSHGGSYEQYF	TGCGCCAGCAGCCATGGCGGGAGCTACGAGCAGTACTTC	TRBJ2-7	-	TRBD2	TRBV4-3
CASSYAGWNEQFF	TGTGCCAGCAGTTACGCCGGTTGGAATGAGCAGTTCTTC	TRBJ2-1	-	-	TRBV6-5
CASSIERGLSYEQYF	TGTGCCAGCAGCATCGAACGAGGGCTCTCCTACGAGCAGTACTTC	TRBJ2-7	-	-	TRBV5-6
CASSPPRGVGELFF	TGTGCCAGCAGCCCCCCCAGGGGAGTCGGGGAGCTGTTTTTT	TRBJ2-2	once	-	TRBV7-9
CASSIVGGFQPQHF	TGTGCCAGTAGTATAGTAGGGGGTTTTCAGCCCCAGCATTTT	TRBJ1-5	-	-	TRBV19
CASSLAYEQYF	TGTGCCAGCAGCTTGGCGTACGAGCAGTACTTC	TRBJ2-7	-	-	TRBV5-6